This TCR beta chain stems from a study of blood T cell repertoires in COVID-19 (dated by TCRdb to about 2020). Background for the entire study: Collaborator samples came from the United States, Italy and Spain and covered acute and convalescent phases of COVID-19. The repertoires were released in a freely available public database meant as a resource for research on the immune response to SARS-CoV-2. Subjects who had been exposed to COVID-19, were actively infected with it, or had recovered from it provided the deeply sampled blood TCRbeta repertoires that made up the dataset. The sample metadata nearly always contained a de-identified subject ID, COVID-19 status, age in years and sex. The material from the prospective study consisted of cDNA or gDNA derived from T cells, B-cell-depleted T cells, or PBMCs. Where HLA class I and class II types were available, the types were taken from metadata supplied by the sample provider, not from assay-based typing. The samples were drawn from the first 160 participants of the ongoing ImmuneRACE study and from 950 to 1,500 subjects provided by 6 global collaborators. Overall results and qualifications from the work: The quantity of clinical and demographic metadata differed by source and by participant and was supplied without curation.

The immunoSEQ Assay, a bias-controlled multiplex PCR, was used to amplify TCRbeta CDR3 regions from genomic DNA. Under the source paper's analysis protocol: The number of nucleated cells in each sample was estimated by amplification of reference gene primers within the assay. To quantify the absolute abundance of each unique TCRbeta CDR3 rearrangement, sequence reads were collapsed and filtered. For each sample, productive Simpson clonality was calculated as the square root of Simpson's diversity index across productive rearrangements. Not all clones reach the TCRdb copy of this immuneACCESS table, which keeps in-frame sequences only. Checked studies attribute under half of the gap to unresolved V genes and leave the rest unexplained. V and J calls and clone size are given by that table; D and trimming were obtained from the DNA. The sample profile shows 95,000 to 100,000 clones; around 87% of them were found once. The leading ten clones occupy 9.5% to 13% of the sample.

Per the germline V gene, ENHRY is the CDR1 and SYGVKD is the CDR2. Its CDR3 holds 17 amino acids, cysteine through phenylalanine. Only the CDR3 part of the read is kept: 51 bases, read in frame from the first base. Trimming leaves V shorter by 4 bases and J shorter by 4 bases, with the junction holding 14 bases beyond the gene matches. Comment on this clone: No antigen is known for it. Base quality data are lacking; no much larger clone is found one base away.

Whole blood was collected in K2EDTA tubes by collaborating institutions according to the institutions' own protocols. For TCRbeta analysis, collaborators shipped samples in one of three forms: frozen whole blood, isolated PBMCs, or DNA extracted from either of those sample types. This sequence uses TRBV10-3 and TRBJ2-3; TRBD2 aligns with 7 central bases. The sample consisted of peripheral blood. This TCR derives from a woman aged 25 to 39 with acute or convalescent COVID-19. The nucleotides are TGTGCCATCAGTGGGGGGGGTCGGACGTCAGCCGCAGATACGCAGTATTTT. Translated, it gives CAISGGGRTSAADTQYF.